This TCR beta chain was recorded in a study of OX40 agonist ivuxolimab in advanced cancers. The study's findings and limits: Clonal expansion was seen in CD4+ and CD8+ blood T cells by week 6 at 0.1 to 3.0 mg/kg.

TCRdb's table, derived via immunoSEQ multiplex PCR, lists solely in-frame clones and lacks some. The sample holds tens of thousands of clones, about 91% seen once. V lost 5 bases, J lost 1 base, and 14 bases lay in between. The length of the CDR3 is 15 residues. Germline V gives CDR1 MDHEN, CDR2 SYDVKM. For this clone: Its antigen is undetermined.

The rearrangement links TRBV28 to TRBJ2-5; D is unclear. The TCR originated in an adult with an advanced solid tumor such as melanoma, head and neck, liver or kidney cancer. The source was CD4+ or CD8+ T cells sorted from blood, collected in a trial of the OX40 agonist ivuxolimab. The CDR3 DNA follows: TGTGCCAGCAGTCCGGGTTCTTGGGGCCAAGAGACCCAGTACTTC. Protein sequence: CASSPGSWGQETQYF.